This T cell receptor (beta chain) was sequenced in a study of beta chain features in type 1 diabetes. Study-wide background: Age, gender and cell yields were similar between patients and healthy donors. Taken together, all samples contributed 107,917,701 examined sorted cells.

Sequenced material consisted of expressed TCRB transcripts (all of the isolated RNA was reverse transcribed). The repertoire was sequenced with immunoSEQ multiplex PCR; TCRdb's copy has only in-frame clones and lacks some. The sample has about 400,000 clones; 10% to 15% are singletons. CDR1 and CDR2 from the germline V gene are SGHDT and YYEEEE. Trimming cost V 2 bases and J 5 bases; bases outside gene matches: 9. There are 16 residues in the CDR3. Study-wide results and limits: TCRB CDR3s were moderately but significantly shorter in Type 1 diabetes patients in all four CD4+ subsets.

Notes on this clone: Its antigen is unknown.

The receptor was derived from a woman between 18 and 29 years old with type 1 diabetes. This chain uses TRBV5-6 with TRBJ2-2; 7 nucleotides match TRBD1. Sequenced: naive CD4+ T cells from blood. The CDR3 sequence: CASSFVADRLTGELFF. The DNA for the CDR3 is TGTGCCAGCAGCTTTGTCGCGGACAGGTTAACCGGGGAGCTGTTTTTT.